The rows below give T cell receptor beta chains drawn from one sample of a study of blood T cell repertoires in COVID-19. The repertoire was sequenced with immunoSEQ multiplex PCR; TCRdb's copy has only in-frame clones and lacks some. The table has about 89,000 clones, more than 70% seen once. Sequenced material: peripheral blood. The receptors shown here come from a man aged 60-69 years with acute or convalescent COVID-19. Both conserved end residues are part of each CDR3. The D gene is left open where the match is weak. Only some rows state a clone size, as once, few, many or a class for expanded clones.

d_call: TRBD2; clone_size: -; j_call: TRBJ2-3; v_call: TRBV6-1; cdr3_nt: TGTGCCAGCAGTGAAGAGCGGGGGGCCGGGACAGATACGCAGTATTTT; cdr3_aa: CASSEERGAGTDTQYF
d_call: TRBD1; clone_size: -; j_call: TRBJ1-2; v_call: TRBV5-8; cdr3_nt: TGTGCCAGCAGCCGAGCCGGGACAGGGGGCGGCTATGGCTACACCTTC; cdr3_aa: CASSRAGTGGGYGYTF
d_call: TRBD1; clone_size: -; j_call: TRBJ1-2; v_call: TRBV7-2; cdr3_nt: TGTGCCAGCAGCTCGACGACAGGGGCGAACTATGGCTACACCTTC; cdr3_aa: CASSSTTGANYGYTF
d_call: -; clone_size: -; j_call: TRBJ2-1; v_call: TRBV29-1; cdr3_nt: TGCAGCGGACGGACAGCCTACAATGAGCAGTTCTTC; cdr3_aa: CSGRTAYNEQFF
d_call: -; clone_size: once; j_call: TRBJ2-1; v_call: TRBV5-1; cdr3_nt: TGCGCCACCGGGAACTCCTACAATGAGCAGTTCTTC; cdr3_aa: CATGNSYNEQFF
d_call: -; clone_size: -; j_call: TRBJ1-4; v_call: TRBV9; cdr3_nt: TGTGCCAGCAGCTCCGGGGGTTCCTCTAATGAAAAACTGTTTTTT; cdr3_aa: CASSSGGSSNEKLFF
d_call: -; clone_size: -; j_call: TRBJ1-2; v_call: TRBV24-1; cdr3_nt: TGTGCCACCAGTGCGTCTAACTATGGCTACACCTTC; cdr3_aa: CATSASNYGYTF
d_call: TRBD2; clone_size: -; j_call: TRBJ2-3; v_call: TRBV6-4; cdr3_nt: TGTGCCAGCAGTGACGAAGCGGGAGTAAAAAATACGCAGTATTTT; cdr3_aa: CASSDEAGVKNTQYF
d_call: TRBD1; clone_size: -; j_call: TRBJ2-7; v_call: TRBV10-3; cdr3_nt: TGTGCCATCACCCGGGACAGGGGGCTCGAGCAGTACTTC; cdr3_aa: CAITRDRGLEQYF
d_call: TRBD1; clone_size: once; j_call: TRBJ2-2; v_call: TRBV6-6; cdr3_nt: TGTGCCAGCAGCGGACAGGGGTTCACCGGGGAGCTGTTTTTT; cdr3_aa: CASSGQGFTGELFF
d_call: -; clone_size: -; j_call: TRBJ1-1; v_call: TRBV27; cdr3_nt: TGTGCCAGCAGCCGCGGTTGGAGGAACACTGAAGCTTTCTTT; cdr3_aa: CASSRGWRNTEAFF
d_call: -; clone_size: -; j_call: TRBJ2-7; v_call: TRBV7-9; cdr3_nt: TGTGCCAGCAGCTTAACACTAGCAGAGGACGAGCAGTACTTC; cdr3_aa: CASSLTLAEDEQYF
d_call: -; clone_size: -; j_call: TRBJ1-2; v_call: TRBV6-5; cdr3_nt: TGTGCCAGCCCAGATTTCGGACAGTCCTATGGCTACACCTTC; cdr3_aa: CASPDFGQSYGYTF
d_call: TRBD2; clone_size: -; j_call: TRBJ2-3; v_call: TRBV5-1; cdr3_nt: TGCGCCAGCAGAGCCAGCGGGGTTCTCACAGATACGCAGTATTTT; cdr3_aa: CASRASGVLTDTQYF